Listed below are T cell receptor beta chains from one sample, sequenced in a study of T cell responses to AZD1222 COVID-19 vaccine. Clones were read by immunoSEQ multiplex PCR, and TCRdb kept only the in-frame ones, dropping some. The sample records some 120,000 clones, about nine tenths being singletons. This specimen consisted of peripheral blood, obtained on day 0 of AZD1222 vaccination. The receptors derive from an adult in good health. Both conserved end residues are part of each CDR3. A D gene is named only where the DNA matches it firmly. Size values are once, few and many counts, or a class for expanded clones, and some rows have none.

cdr3_length j_call d_call v_call clone_size cdr3_nt cdr3_aa
13 TRBJ2-1 TRBD1 TRBV4-3 . TGCGCCAGCAGCACCTACACAGGGGGTGAGCAGTTCTTC CASSTYTGGEQFF
20 TRBJ2-3 TRBD2 TRBV7-8 . TGTGCCAGCAGCCATAGGACTAGCGGTCCAGGCGCAACTAGCACAGATACGCAGTATTTT CASSHRTSGPGATSTDTQYF
15 TRBJ1-1 . TRBV4-1 few TGCGCCAGCACAACCTCAGACACAGTGAACACTGAAGCTTTCTTT CASTTSDTVNTEAFF
17 TRBJ2-2 . TRBV19 few TGTGCCACCTCCCTTCGGCGGGGGCGGGATTGGGCCGGGGAGCTGTTTTTT CATSLRRGRDWAGELFF
15 TRBJ1-1 . TRBV19 . TGTGCCAGTACGGCGGGAACCGCTTACGGGGGTGAAGCTTTCTTT CASTAGTAYGGEAFF
16 TRBJ2-6 TRBD1 TRBV10-3 once TGTGCCATCAGTGAAGACAGGGGGGCTGGGGCCAACGTCCTGACTTTC CAISEDRGAGANVLTF
15 TRBJ2-1 TRBD2 TRBV5-1 . TGCGCCAGCAGCCCGGGACTAGCGGAGACGGTTGAGCAGTTCTTC CASSPGLAETVEQFF
14 TRBJ1-1 . TRBV27 few TGTGCCAGCAGTTTAGGCGGGTGGGACACTGAAGCTTTCTTT CASSLGGWDTEAFF
13 TRBJ1-4 . TRBV11-2 . TGTGCCAGCAGAGAGGGCCGGGGAGAAAAACTGTTTTTT CASREGRGEKLFF
16 TRBJ2-7 TRBD1 TRBV7-9 . TGTGCCAGCAGCGCCAGGGGGAAAAAGGGGACCTACGAGCAGTACTTC CASSARGKKGTYEQYF
16 TRBJ2-3 TRBD1 TRBV5-1 . TGCGCCAGCAGCCCGGGACAGGGGGCCATTACAGATACGCAGTATTTT CASSPGQGAITDTQYF
17 TRBJ2-3 TRBD2 TRBV27 . TGTGCCAGCAGCCGCCCGGGACTAGCGGGAGCGACAGATACGCAGTATTTT CASSRPGLAGATDTQYF
14 TRBJ1-3 . TRBV10-3 . TGTGCCATCAGTGTTATGGGGACTGGAAACACCATATATTTT CAISVMGTGNTIYF
18 TRBJ2-7 TRBD1 TRBV6-8 . TGTGCCAGCAGTTCCATGTCATGGGACAGGACCCTCTGGTACGAGCAGTACTTC CASSSMSWDRTLWYEQYF
14 TRBJ1-1 . TRBV5-1 . TGCGCCAGCAGCTTGGGAGTGGGGAACACTGAAGCTTTCTTT CASSLGVGNTEAFF
13 TRBJ2-2 . TRBV6-5 . TGTGCCAGCAGTCCCAGGGAGGCCGGGGAGCTGTTTTTT CASSPREAGELFF
15 TRBJ1-2 TRBD1 TRBV7-9 . TGTGCCAGCAGCCCCTCGTGGGACAGGATGGGGGGCTACACCTTC CASSPSWDRMGGYTF
14 TRBJ1-1 . TRBV28 . TGTGCCAGTGTCAGGGAAGTCGGGAACACTGAAGCTTTCTTT CASVREVGNTEAFF
14 TRBJ1-1 . TRBV2 . TGTGCCAGCAATTCGGACCGATTGAACACTGAAGCTTTCTTT CASNSDRLNTEAFF
14 TRBJ2-7 . TRBV7-9 . TGTGCCAGCAGCCCCAGGGAGGCCGACTACGAGCAGTACTTC CASSPREADYEQYF
12 TRBJ1-1 . TRBV7-9 once TGTGCCAGCAGCTATGGTAACACTGAAGCTTTCTTT CASSYGNTEAFF
14 TRBJ2-5 TRBD1 TRBV7-9 . TGTGCCAGCAGCTTGGGGACAGTCCAAGAGACCCAGTACTTC CASSLGTVQETQYF
16 TRBJ2-1 TRBD1 TRBV28 . TGTGCCAGCAGGGACTGGGACAGGGGAATTTCAAATGAGCAGTTCTTC CASRDWDRGISNEQFF
14 TRBJ1-2 TRBD1 TRBV27 few TGTGCCAGCTCGAGGGACAGAAAGGGCTATGGCTACACCTTC CASSRDRKGYGYTF
15 TRBJ2-7 TRBD1 TRBV27 once TGTGCCAGCAGTCCGCTGACAGGGGGCTTCTACGAGCAGTACTTC CASSPLTGGFYEQYF
15 TRBJ2-3 . TRBV11-1 few TGTGCCAGCAGCGAACAGGGACTCCGCACAGATACGCAGTATTTT CASSEQGLRTDTQYF